The clone carrying this T cell receptor (beta chain) was seen a handful of times. Its antigen is undetermined. These data belong to a study of T cells in Graves' hyperthyroidism and ophthalmopathy. Broader study findings: Most expanded thyroid clonotypes above 0.001 recurred in blood.

It was RNA transcripts that yielded the amplified TCR beta CDR3 regions. First-round RT-PCR of the TCR CDR3 relied on the HTBI primer set. A single record per CDR3 protein comes from TCRdb applying MiXCR to the multiplex PCR reads. The sample records roughly 400,000 distinct CDR3 sequences, roughly an eighth being singletons. Cells are PBMCs isolated from about 10 ml of fresh blood. Sequencing was performed on blood. The receptor was derived from a man in his forties or fifties with Graves' ophthalmopathy.

This CDR3 reads CSVDKGQSYNEQFF. CDR3 coding DNA: TGCAGCGTTGATAAGGGACAGAGCTACAATGAGCAGTTCTTC. This rearrangement joins TRBV29-1 to TRBJ2-1; TRBD1 matches at 7 bases. Germline CDR1 and CDR2: SQVTM and ANQGSEA. V lost 3 bases to trimming and J lost 3 bases; unmatched junction nucleotides: 5. This CDR3 has 14 amino acids.